Below, 23 T cell receptor beta chains from the same sample are listed, as sequenced in a study of T cell responses to AZD1222 COVID-19 vaccine. Assay used: immunoSEQ multiplex PCR; TCRdb lists only in-frame clones, some missing. Among roughly 120,000 clones listed, roughly nine tenths were seen once. The input for sequencing was peripheral blood, taken on day 0 of AZD1222 vaccination. The receptors come from an adult in good health.

V is TRBV4-1 and J is TRBJ1-1, with D possibly being TRBD1 (6 bases). CDR3 length: 15 amino acids. Looked up from germline, CDR1 is MGHRA and CDR2 is YSYEKL. Trimming took off 1 base at V and 2 bases at J, with 11 bases between the two ends. CDR3 residues: CASSQVGTRNTEAFF. CDR3 DNA: TGCGCCAGCAGCCAAGTGGGGACACGAAACACTGAAGCTTTCTTT.

J is TRBJ1-6 and V is TRBV18; TRBD1 matches at 8 bases. Germline CDR1 KGHSH, CDR2 LQKENI. The junction had 7 bases not matched to a gene; V was cut back by 5 bases and J by 10 bases. The length of the CDR3 is 14 residues. The chain's CDR3 is CASSRTGWDSPLHF. CDR3 nucleotide sequence: TGTGCCAGCTCAAGGACAGGGTGGGACTCACCCCTCCACTTT.

The rearrangement uses TRBV9 and TRBJ1-2; 10 bases match TRBD1. Germline assignment: CDR1 SGDLS and CDR2 YYNGEE. This CDR3 contains 14 residues. The J segment lost 5 bases and the V segment lost 4 bases, leaving 5 bases of the junction unmatched. CDR3 coding DNA: TGTGCCAGCAGCCCGCGGACAGGGGGATATGGCTACACCTTC. Its translation: CASSPRTGGYGYTF.

The chain employs TRBV5-6 and TRBJ1-6, with D uncertain. The CDR3 extends over 14 amino acids. CDR1 SGHDT and CDR2 YYEEEE come from the germline V gene. Trimming removed 2 bases from V and 0 bases from J, with 3 bases in between. CDR3 protein: CASSFGSYNSPLHF. For the CDR3, the DNA is TGTGCCAGCAGCTTTGGCTCCTATAATTCACCCCTCCACTTT.

The genes are TRBV10-2 and TRBJ2-5, with D possibly matching TRBD1 (5 bases). This CDR3 region has 13 residues. Trimming took off 6 bases at V and 1 base at J, with 9 bases between the two ends. Germline V lookup: CDR1 WSHSY, CDR2 SAAADI. CDR3 sequence reads: CASRRQPQETQYF. CDR3 DNA sequence: TGCGCCAGCAGGAGACAGCCCCAAGAGACCCAGTACTTC.

J is TRBJ1-2 and V is TRBV7-2; possible D gene TRBD1, 6 bases. The CDR3 loop spans 14 amino acids. V was pared by 1 base and J by 5 bases, with 11 bases between. Germline V CDR1 and CDR2: SGHTA, FQGNSA. The CDR3 sequence is CASSLGVTGYGYTF. Written as DNA, the CDR3 is TGTGCCAGCAGCTTAGGGGTCACAGGGTATGGCTACACCTTC.

The chain has TRBV27 and TRBJ1-2; 12 positions agree with TRBD1. The germline V gene encodes CDR1 MNHEY and CDR2 SMNVEV (reference sequence). The V and J ends lost 5 bases and 4 bases, in that order; junction bases with no gene match: 8. This CDR3 contains 16 residues. CDR3 in DNA: TGTGCCAGCAGTCAGTCCGGGACAGGGGGCGTCTATGGCTACACCTTC. It encodes CASSQSGTGGVYGYTF.

J is TRBJ2-1 and V is TRBV29-1, with a possible D match to TRBD1 (6 bases). In germline, CDR1 is SQVTM, CDR2 ANQGSEA. The CDR3 is 13 residues long. Trimming took off 5 bases at V and 0 bases at J, with 8 bases between the two ends. This CDR3 reads CSVWDISYNEQFF. The CDR3 nucleotides are TGCAGCGTTTGGGACATCTCCTACAATGAGCAGTTCTTC.

The chain carries TRBV6-6 and TRBJ2-2; D unresolved. The V and J ends lost 6 bases and 5 bases respectively, with 4 bases between them. Germline CDR1 and CDR2: MNHNY and SVGAGI (reference sequence). This CDR3 has 11 amino acids. The CDR3 region has the DNA TGTGCCAGCAGGGGGACCGGGGAGCTGTTTTTT. Its translation: CASRGTGELFF.

V usage is TRBV11-3 and J usage is TRBJ1-4, with D possibly TRBD1 on 6 matching bases. Germline loops: CDR1 SGHNT, CDR2 YENEEA. The CDR3 extends over 19 amino acids. The V and J ends lost 0 bases and 7 bases respectively, with 24 bases between them. CDR3 protein: CASSLDSMGMGGQFEKLFF. The CDR3 DNA is TGTGCCAGCAGCTTAGATTCGATGGGTATGGGGGGCCAATTTGAAAAACTGTTTTTT. Variable domain in full (rest from reference TRBV11-3 and TRBJ1-4): EAGVVQSPRYKIIEKKQPVAFWCNPISGHNTLYWYLQNLGQGPELLIRYENEEAVDDSQLPKDRFSAERLKGVDSTLKIQPAELGDSAVYLCASSLDSMGMGGQFEKLFFGSGTQLSVL.

J is TRBJ2-5 and V is TRBV7-9; weak D call: TRBD2 (5 bases). The CDR3 has 13 residues. Germline V lookup: CDR1 SEHNR, CDR2 FQNEAQ (reference sequence). V dropped 5 bases and J dropped 5 bases, with 12 bases sitting between them. The CDR3 protein is CASSPTSVETQYF. The DNA for the CDR3 is TGTGCCAGCAGCCCCACTAGTGTGGAGACCCAGTACTTC.

The chain recombines TRBV5-1 with TRBJ2-5; weak D call: TRBD2 (5 bases). Trimming removed 4 bases at V and 0 bases at J, with 10 bases between. There are 14 residues in the CDR3. CDR1 is SGHRS, CDR2 YFSETQ, per germline. The CDR3 sequence: CASSRPGYQETQYF. The CDR3 DNA reads TGCGCCAGCAGCCGCCCGGGATACCAAGAGACCCAGTACTTC.

The V and J genes are TRBV11-3 and TRBJ1-1, with TRBD1 as a possible D gene (5 bases). Trimming removed 0 bases from V and 4 bases from J, with 9 bases in between. The CDR3 totals 14 residues. From germline, CDR1 is SGHNT and CDR2 YENEEA. The CDR3 loop is CASSLEIQGTEAFF. The CDR3 DNA is TGTGCCAGCAGCTTAGAAATCCAGGGCACTGAAGCTTTCTTT.

This chain joins TRBV27 and TRBJ1-3, with D perhaps matching TRBD1 (5 bases). The CDR3 consists of 14 residues. Trimming stripped 6 bases from V and 0 bases from J, with 9 bases between. Germline V gene lookup returns CDR1 MNHEY and CDR2 SMNVEV (reference sequence). DNA of the CDR3: TGTGCCAGCAGACGCGACAGCTCTGGAAACACCATATATTTT. Translating it yields CASRRDSSGNTIYF.

This chain uses TRBV29-1 with TRBJ2-7; 7 bases line up with TRBD2. This CDR3 region has 12 residues. Germline V gene data show CDR1 as SQVTM and CDR2 as ANQGSEA. V trimming: 3 bases; J trimming: 2 bases; junction bases outside the gene matches: 1. The CDR3, as DNA: TGCAGCGTTGAGCTAGCGGCCTACGAGCAGTACTTC. Translating it yields CSVELAAYEQYF.

The chain has TRBV7-2 and TRBJ2-2, with D perhaps TRBD1 (6 bases). The CDR3 has 16 amino acids. Germline CDR1 and CDR2: SGHTA and FQGNSA. Trimming removed 2 bases from V and 6 bases from J, with 16 bases in between. The CDR3 DNA reads as TGTGCCAGCAGCTTAAGTCCCAGGGGTTTATCCGGGGAGCTGTTTTTT. Amino acid sequence: CASSLSPRGLSGELFF.

The V gene is TRBV6-5, the J gene TRBJ1-4, with unresolved D. Germline V gene sequence: CDR1 MNHEY, CDR2 SVGAGI. Trimming left V 5 bases short and J 10 bases short, with 17 bases between. The CDR3 sequence is 14 residues long. The CDR3 region is CASSPSLRFGKLFF. The CDR3 DNA reads as TGTGCCAGCAGTCCGTCCTTGAGATTTGGAAAACTGTTTTTT.

V is TRBV5-5 and J is TRBJ2-1; tentatively, D is TRBD2 (5 bases). The V end was cut by 1 base, the J end by 3 bases, with 11 bases between. Germline values: CDR1 SGHKS, CDR2 YYEKEE (reference sequence). This CDR3 region has 15 residues. Here the CDR3 DNA reads TGTGCCAGCAGCTTGCCTGAGGGCAGCTACAATGAGCAGTTCTTC. Protein sequence: CASSLPEGSYNEQFF.

The CDR3 DNA sequence: TGCGCCAGCAGCTCGGGCCCCAGGGGGCCTGGTCAGCCCCAGCATTTT. Protein product: CASSSGPRGPGQPQHF. This rearrangement joins TRBV5-1 to TRBJ1-5, with 8 bases matching TRBD1. The germline V gene has CDR1 SGHRS and CDR2 YFSETQ. Trimming cost V 3 bases and J 6 bases; bases outside gene matches: 11. The length of the CDR3 is 16 residues.

The chain uses TRBV2 and TRBJ1-6, with TRBD1 matching over 9 bases. The CDR3 contains 12 residues. CDR1 is SNHLY, CDR2 FYNNEI, per germline. With 6 bases clipped from V and 15 bases from J, the junction kept 6 bases outside the gene matches. The CDR3 DNA reads TGTGCCAGCAGGTACAGGGGGCCTCTCCTCCACTTT. Its translation: CASRYRGPLLHF.

CDR3 amino acids: CSGKVPGLANIQYF. As DNA, the CDR3 is TGCAGCGGGAAAGTACCGGGACTAGCTAACATTCAGTACTTC. The chain has TRBV29-1 and TRBJ2-4; TRBD2 matches at 9 bases. The V gene end was trimmed by 7 bases and the J gene end by 7 bases; junction bases not matched to a gene: 11. This CDR3 region has 14 residues. Germline values: CDR1 SQVTM, CDR2 ANQGSEA.

The rearrangement uses TRBV4-2 and TRBJ1-1; D might be TRBD1 (6 bases). The length of the CDR3 is 17 residues. V was clipped by 0 bases and J by 4 bases, with 18 bases between them. Germline loops: CDR1 LGHNA, CDR2 YNFKEQ. The CDR3 is CASSQDRMGGSPTEAFF. The CDR3 DNA is TGTGCCAGCAGCCAAGATAGGATGGGGGGCTCCCCCACTGAAGCTTTCTTT.

The J gene is TRBJ1-1, the V gene TRBV6-2 or TRBV6-3; weak D call: TRBD1 (5 bases). The length of the CDR3 is 15 residues. The germline V and J ends were trimmed by 6 bases and 0 bases, with 14 bases remaining between them. Germline CDR1 and CDR2: MNHEY and SVGEGT. CDR3 protein: CASSLGWGLNTEAFF. The CDR3 nucleotides are TGTGCCAGCAGCCTTGGATGGGGACTGAACACTGAAGCTTTCTTT.